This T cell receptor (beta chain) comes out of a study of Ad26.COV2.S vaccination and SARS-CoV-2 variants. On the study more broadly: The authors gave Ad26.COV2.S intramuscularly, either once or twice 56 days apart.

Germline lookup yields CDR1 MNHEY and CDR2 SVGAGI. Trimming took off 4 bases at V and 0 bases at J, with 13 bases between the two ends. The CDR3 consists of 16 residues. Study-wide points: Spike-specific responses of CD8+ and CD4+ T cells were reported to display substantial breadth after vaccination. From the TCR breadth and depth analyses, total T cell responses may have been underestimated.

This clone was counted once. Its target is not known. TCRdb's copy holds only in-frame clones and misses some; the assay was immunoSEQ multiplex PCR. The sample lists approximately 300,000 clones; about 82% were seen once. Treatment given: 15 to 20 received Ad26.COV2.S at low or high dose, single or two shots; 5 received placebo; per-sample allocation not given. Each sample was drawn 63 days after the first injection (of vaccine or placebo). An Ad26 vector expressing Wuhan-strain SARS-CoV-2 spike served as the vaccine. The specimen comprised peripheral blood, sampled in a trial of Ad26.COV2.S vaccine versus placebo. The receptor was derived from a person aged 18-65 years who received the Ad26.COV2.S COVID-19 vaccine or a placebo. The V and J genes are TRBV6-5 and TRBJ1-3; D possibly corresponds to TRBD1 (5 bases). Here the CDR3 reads CASSSPTGHSGNTIYF. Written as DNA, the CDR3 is TGTGCCAGCAGTTCTCCCACAGGCCACTCTGGAAACACCATATATTTT.